These 15 T cell receptor beta chains were sequenced from one sample in a study of T cells in Graves' hyperthyroidism and ophthalmopathy (dated by TCRdb to the late 2010s). The library came from multiplex PCR. The listed sequencing device is Illumina HiSeq 2000. The TCR beta CDR3 regions were amplified from the RNA transcripts. A first-round RT-PCR of the TCR CDR3 used the HTBI primer set with the Qiagen OneStep RT-PCR kit. TCRdb cleaned the public reads at Q25 with fastp, built clones with MiXCR and kept in-frame beta chains. One record per CDR3 amino acid sequence lists the most common genes and DNA. The sample table holds fewer than 400,000 distinct CDR3 sequences, of which roughly 14% were seen once. About 30% of the sample belongs to the ten largest clones. The sample comprised blood. All receptors come from a woman aged 18-29 years with Graves' hyperthyroidism that later progressed to Graves' ophthalmopathy.

In this sample, this clonotype turned up many times. V and J are TRBV29-1 and TRBJ2-1; 12 positions agree with TRBD2. The CDR3 has 16 amino acids. In germline, CDR1 is SQVTM, CDR2 ANQGSEA. Trimming took 2 bases from V and 9 from J; bases not matched to a gene: 11. The CDR3 DNA follows: TGCAGCGTTGAAAGGGTGACTAGCGGGAGCCTCGGTGAGCAGTTCTTC. Translation: CSVERVTSGSLGEQFF.

This clonotype was seen many times. This chain uses TRBV6-8 with TRBJ1-5; D is unclear. Trimming took off 4 bases at V and 1 base at J, with 8 bases between the two ends. The CDR3 length is 14 residues. CDR1 MNHGY and CDR2 SAAAGT come from the germline V gene. CDR3 loop: CASSSGRSNQPQHF. Written as DNA, the CDR3 is TGTGCCAGCAGTTCTGGACGGAGCAATCAGCCCCAGCATTTT.

This clonotype was recorded a few times. A much larger clone lies a single base off, so this may be a read error. The conserved phenylalanine or tryptophan is not found at the CDR3 terminus, so this likely reflects a read error. The rearrangement uses TRBV5-1 and TRBJ1-1; D might be TRBD1 (6 bases). This CDR3 is 15 amino acids long. V dropped 0 bases and J dropped 0 bases, with 9 bases sitting between them. Germline values: CDR1 SGHRS, CDR2 YFSETQ. The CDR3 DNA follows: TGCGCCAGCAGCTTGGAGGACAGTATGAACACTGAAGCTTTCTCT. It encodes CASSLEDSMNTEAFS.

The V call is TRBV19, the J call TRBJ1-2; D gene ambiguous. The V and J ends lost 7 bases and 11 bases respectively, with 17 bases between them. This CDR3 spans 12 amino acids. Germline lookup yields CDR1 LNHDA and CDR2 SQIVND (reference sequence). CDR3 in amino acids: CASTSSGFRYTF. The CDR3 DNA is TGTGCCAGTACCTCGTCAGGATTTCGATACACCTTC.

The chain recombines TRBV5-1 with TRBJ2-2; 10 bases line up with TRBD2. The junction had 3 bases not matched to a gene; V was cut back by 0 bases and J by 1 base. This CDR3 region has 17 residues. Germline CDR1 and CDR2: SGHRS and YFSETQ. Here the CDR3 DNA reads TGCGCCAGCAGCTTGGAGGCTAGCGGGGGGAACACCGGGGAGCTGTTTTTT. Its translation is CASSLEASGGNTGELFF.

Only a few counts were recorded for this clonotype. A clone one base away is much larger, so this may be a read error. This sequence joins TRBV11-2 and TRBJ2-2, with 9 bases lining up with TRBD2. Germline CDR1 reads SGHAT; CDR2 reads FQNNGV. This CDR3 contains 16 residues. CDR3 sequence (DNA): TGTGCCAGCAGCTCTAGACTAGCGGCGAACACCAGGGAGCTGTTTTTT. Translating gives CASSSRLAANTRELFF.

The gene calls are TRBV27 and TRBJ2-1, with TRBD2 identical over 11 bases. The CDR3 sequence is 17 residues long. Germline lookup yields CDR1 MNHEY and CDR2 SMNVEV (reference sequence). V lost 4 bases and J lost 4; bases outside the gene matches: 9. Written as DNA, the CDR3 is TGTGCCAGCAGTTCCGACTTAGCGGGAGGGGGGTACAATGAGCAGTTCTTC. Amino acid sequence: CASSSDLAGGGYNEQFF.

The genes are TRBV6-1 and TRBJ1-4, with 7 bases lining up with TRBD1. Germline V lookup: CDR1 MNHNS, CDR2 SASEGT. With 5 bases clipped from V and 8 bases from J, the junction kept 8 bases outside the gene matches. This CDR3 is 14 amino acids long. The CDR3 nucleotides are TGTGCCAGCAGTTTGGACAGGTCCCGCGAAAAACTGTTTTTT. Encoded protein: CASSLDRSREKLFF.

The chain has TRBV12-5 and TRBJ1-6; TRBD1 matches at 7 bases. V gave up 6 bases and J gave up 4 bases; unmatched junction bases: 6. This CDR3 is built from 15 residues. Germline CDR1 and CDR2: LGHNT and FRNRAP. CDR3 protein: CASGGGGPYNSPLHF. The CDR3 DNA reads TGTGCTAGTGGGGGAGGGGGCCCTTATAATTCACCCCTCCACTTT.

This clonotype has a handful of counts. The rearrangement links TRBV19 to TRBJ2-7, with TRBD1 matching over 7 bases. This CDR3 has 13 residues. CDR1 and CDR2 (germline): LNHDA, SQIVND (reference sequence). After removal of 5 bases from V and 6 bases from J, the junction contained 7 bases not matched to a gene. In nucleotides, the CDR3 is TGTGCCAGTAGTCCCGAGGGACAGCTCGAGCAGTACTTC. It yields the protein CASSPEGQLEQYF.

This clonotype was counted only a few times. V and J are TRBV18 and TRBJ2-6; D gene ambiguous. Germline CDR1 and CDR2: KGHSH and LQKENI. The CDR3 runs 15 residues. V lost 2 bases to trimming and J lost 6 bases, with 11 bases between them. The CDR3: CASSPASTEANVLTF. For the CDR3, the DNA is TGTGCCAGCTCACCAGCGTCGACGGAGGCCAACGTCCTGACTTTC.

This clonotype was seen a few times. V is TRBV29-1 and J is TRBJ2-1; TRBD1 might be the D (5 bases). Trimming took off 8 bases at V and 7 bases at J, with 12 bases between the two ends. The germline CDR1 and CDR2 sequences are SQVTM and ANQGSEA. This CDR3 is built from 11 residues. This CDR3 reads CSPQTVNEQFF. CDR3 coding DNA: TGCAGCCCTCAGACAGTGAATGAGCAGTTCTTC.

The CDR3 spells CASSYLARGATNEKLFF. CDR3 coding DNA: TGTGCCAGCAGTTACTTGGCGAGGGGGGCGACTAATGAAAAACTGTTTTTT. V usage is TRBV6-2 or TRBV6-3 and J usage is TRBJ1-4; a possible D gene is TRBD1 (6 bases). The germline V and J ends were trimmed by 1 base and 2 bases, with 14 bases remaining between them. CDR3 size: 17 residues. Germline CDR1 reads MNHEY; CDR2 reads SVGEGT.

This clonotype has ten or more counts. The chain is built from TRBV20-1 and TRBJ2-5, with 9 positions matching TRBD1. Trimming cost V 5 bases and J 5 bases; bases outside gene matches: 15. Looked up from germline, CDR1 is DFQATT and CDR2 is SNEGSKA (reference sequence). CDR3 length equals 16 residues. The CDR3 reads CSAPSPGQGFSETQYF. CDR3 bases: TGCAGTGCTCCCTCACCTGGACAGGGGTTTTCGGAGACCCAGTACTTC.

Many counts were recorded for this clonotype. The chain has TRBV2 and TRBJ1-2; maybe TRBD1 (6 bases). Trimming pared 6 bases from V and 3 bases from J, leaving 17 bases between. The CDR3 spans 15 residues. Germline values: CDR1 SNHLY, CDR2 FYNNEI. CDR3 amino acids: CASRKDAGVHYGYTF. In nucleotides, the CDR3 is TGTGCCAGCAGGAAGGATGCAGGGGTACACTATGGCTACACCTTC. The full variable domain, rest sourced from reference TRBV2 and TRBJ1-2, is EPEVTQTPSHQVTQMGQEVILRCVPISNHLYFYWYRQILGQKVEFLVSFYNNEISEKSEIFDDQFSVERPDGSNFTLKIRSTKLEDSAMYFCASRKDAGVHYGYTFGSGTRLTVV.